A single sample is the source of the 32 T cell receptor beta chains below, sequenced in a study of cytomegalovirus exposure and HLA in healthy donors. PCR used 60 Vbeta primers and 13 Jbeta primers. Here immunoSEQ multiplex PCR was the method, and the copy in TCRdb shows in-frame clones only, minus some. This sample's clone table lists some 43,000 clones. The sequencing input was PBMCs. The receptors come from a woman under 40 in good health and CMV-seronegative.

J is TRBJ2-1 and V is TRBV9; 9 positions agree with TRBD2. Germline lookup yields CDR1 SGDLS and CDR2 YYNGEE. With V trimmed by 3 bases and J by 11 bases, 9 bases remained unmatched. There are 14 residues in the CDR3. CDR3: CASSAGAGGVQQFF. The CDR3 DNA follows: TGTGCCAGCAGCGCGGGGGCGGGAGGGGTACAGCAGTTCTTC. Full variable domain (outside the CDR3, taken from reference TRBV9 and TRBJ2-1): DSGVTQTPKHLITATGQRVTLRCSPRSGDLSVYWYQQSLDQGLQFLIQYYNGEERAKGNILERFSAQQFPDLHSELNLSSLELGDSALYFCASSAGAGGVQQFFGPGTRLTVL.

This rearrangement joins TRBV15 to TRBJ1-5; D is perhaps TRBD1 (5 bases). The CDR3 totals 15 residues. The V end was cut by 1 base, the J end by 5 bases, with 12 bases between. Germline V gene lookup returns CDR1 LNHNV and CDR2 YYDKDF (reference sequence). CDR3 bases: TGTGCCACCAGCAGAGGTCAGGGTGACCATCAGCCCCAGCATTTT. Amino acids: CATSRGQGDHQPQHF.

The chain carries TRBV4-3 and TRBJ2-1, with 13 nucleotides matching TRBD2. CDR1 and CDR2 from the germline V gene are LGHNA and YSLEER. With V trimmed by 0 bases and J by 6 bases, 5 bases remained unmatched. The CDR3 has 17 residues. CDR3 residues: CASSQDRTSGRFNEQFF. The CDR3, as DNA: TGCGCCAGCAGCCAAGACCGGACTAGCGGGAGATTCAATGAGCAGTTCTTC.

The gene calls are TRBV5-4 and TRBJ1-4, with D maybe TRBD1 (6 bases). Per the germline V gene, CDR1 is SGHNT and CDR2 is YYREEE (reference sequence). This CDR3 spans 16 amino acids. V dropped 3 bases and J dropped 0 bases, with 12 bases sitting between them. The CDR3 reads CASSSGTHSTNEKLFF. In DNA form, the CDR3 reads TGTGCCAGCAGCTCCGGGACACACTCAACTAATGAAAAACTGTTTTTT.

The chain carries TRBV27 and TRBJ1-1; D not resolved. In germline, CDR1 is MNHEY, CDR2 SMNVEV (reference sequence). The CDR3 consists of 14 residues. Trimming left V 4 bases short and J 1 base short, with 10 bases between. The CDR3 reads CASSSSHTNTEAFF. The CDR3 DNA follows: TGTGCCAGCAGTTCCTCACACACGAACACTGAAGCTTTCTTT.

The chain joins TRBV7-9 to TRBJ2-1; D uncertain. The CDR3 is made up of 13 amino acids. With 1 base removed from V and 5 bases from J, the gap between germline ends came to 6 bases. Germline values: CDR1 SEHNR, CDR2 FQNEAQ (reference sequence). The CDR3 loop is CASSLVSNNEQFF. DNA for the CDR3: TGTGCCAGCAGCTTAGTTAGTAACAATGAGCAGTTCTTC.

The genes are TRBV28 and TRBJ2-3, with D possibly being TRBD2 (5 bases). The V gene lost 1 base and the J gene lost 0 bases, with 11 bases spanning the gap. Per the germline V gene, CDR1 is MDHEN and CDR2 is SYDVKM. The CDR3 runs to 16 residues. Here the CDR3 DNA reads TGTGCCAGCAGTTTATCGAGCGGCGGTAGCACAGATACGCAGTATTTT. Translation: CASSLSSGGSTDTQYF.

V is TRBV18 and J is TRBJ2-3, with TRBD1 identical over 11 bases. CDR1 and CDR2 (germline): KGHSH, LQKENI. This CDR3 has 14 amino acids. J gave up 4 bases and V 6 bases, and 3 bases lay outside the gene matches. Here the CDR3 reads CASSRDRGADTQYF. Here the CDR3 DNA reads TGTGCCAGCTCCCGGGACAGGGGGGCAGATACGCAGTATTTT.

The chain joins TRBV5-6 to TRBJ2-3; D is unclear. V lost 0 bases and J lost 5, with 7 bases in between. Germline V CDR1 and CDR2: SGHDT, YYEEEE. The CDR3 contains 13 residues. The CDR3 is CASSLEYRDTQYF. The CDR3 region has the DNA TGTGCCAGCAGCTTGGAATATCGAGATACGCAGTATTTT.

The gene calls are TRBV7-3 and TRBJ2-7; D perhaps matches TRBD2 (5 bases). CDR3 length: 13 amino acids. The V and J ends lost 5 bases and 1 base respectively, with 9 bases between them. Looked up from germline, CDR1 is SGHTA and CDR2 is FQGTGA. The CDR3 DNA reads TGTGCCAGCAGCCCGCCGGGGTCCTACGAGCAGTACTTC. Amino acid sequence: CASSPPGSYEQYF.

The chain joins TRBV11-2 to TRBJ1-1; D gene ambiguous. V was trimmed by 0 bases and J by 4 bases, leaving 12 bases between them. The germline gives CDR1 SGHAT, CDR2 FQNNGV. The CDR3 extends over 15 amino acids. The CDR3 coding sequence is TGTGCCAGCAGCTTAGAATTAGGAGCCGTCACTGAAGCTTTCTTT. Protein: CASSLELGAVTEAFF.

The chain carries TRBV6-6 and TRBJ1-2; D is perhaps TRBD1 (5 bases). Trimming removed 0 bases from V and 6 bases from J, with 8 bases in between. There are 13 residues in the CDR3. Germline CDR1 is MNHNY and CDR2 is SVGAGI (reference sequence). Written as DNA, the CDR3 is TGTGCCAGCAGTTACTCGATGGGGCATGGCTACACCTTC. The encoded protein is CASSYSMGHGYTF.

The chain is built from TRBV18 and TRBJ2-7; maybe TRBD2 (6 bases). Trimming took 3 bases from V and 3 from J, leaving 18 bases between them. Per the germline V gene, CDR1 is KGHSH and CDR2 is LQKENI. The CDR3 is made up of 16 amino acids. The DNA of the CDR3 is TGTGCCAGCTCACCTTTCCCCGGGACTGATTACTACGAGCAGTACTTC. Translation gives CASSPFPGTDYYEQYF. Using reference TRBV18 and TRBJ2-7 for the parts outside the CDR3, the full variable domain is NAGVMQNPRHLVRRRGQEARLRCSPMKGHSHVYWYRQLPEEGLKFMVYLQKENIIDESGMPKERFSAEFPKEGPSILRIQQVVRGDSAAYFCASSPFPGTDYYEQYFGPGTRLTVT.

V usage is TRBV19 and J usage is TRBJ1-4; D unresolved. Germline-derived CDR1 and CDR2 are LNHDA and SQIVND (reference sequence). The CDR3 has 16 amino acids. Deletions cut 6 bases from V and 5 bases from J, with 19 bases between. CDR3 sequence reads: CASRPMFLRSNEKLFF. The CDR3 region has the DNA TGTGCCAGTAGACCAATGTTCCTGCGGTCCAATGAAAAACTGTTTTTT.

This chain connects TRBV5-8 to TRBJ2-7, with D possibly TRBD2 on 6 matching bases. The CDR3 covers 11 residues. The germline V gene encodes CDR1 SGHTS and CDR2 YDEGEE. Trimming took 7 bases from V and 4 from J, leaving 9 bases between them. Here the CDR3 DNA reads TGTGCCAGCCCCGGGAGATACGAGCAGTACTTC. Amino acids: CASPGRYEQYF.

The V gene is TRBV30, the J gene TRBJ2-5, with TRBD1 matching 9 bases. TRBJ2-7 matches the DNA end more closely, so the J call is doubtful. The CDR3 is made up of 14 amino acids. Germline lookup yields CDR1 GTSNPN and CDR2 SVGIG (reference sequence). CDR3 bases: TGTGCCTGGAATCCGGACAGGGGACGAGACGAGCAGTACTTC. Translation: CAWNPDRGRDEQYF.

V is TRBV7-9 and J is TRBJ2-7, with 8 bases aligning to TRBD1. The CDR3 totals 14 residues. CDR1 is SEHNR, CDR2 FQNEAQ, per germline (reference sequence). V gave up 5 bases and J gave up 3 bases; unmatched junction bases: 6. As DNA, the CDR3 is TGTGCCAGCAGCACCGGGACAGGCGTCTACGAGCAGTACTTC. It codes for CASSTGTGVYEQYF. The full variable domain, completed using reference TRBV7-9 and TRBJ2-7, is DTGVSQNPRHKITKRGQNVTFRCDPISEHNRLYWYRQTLGQGPEFLTYFQNEAQLEKSRLLSDRFSAERPKGSFSTLEIQRTEQGDSAMYLCASSTGTGVYEQYFGPGTRLTVT.

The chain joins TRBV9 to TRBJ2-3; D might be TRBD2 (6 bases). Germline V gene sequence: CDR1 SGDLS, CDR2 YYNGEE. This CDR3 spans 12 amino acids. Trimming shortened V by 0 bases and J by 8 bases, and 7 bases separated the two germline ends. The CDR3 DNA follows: TGTGCCAGCAGCGTAGAAGCGGGTACGCAGTATTTT. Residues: CASSVEAGTQYF.

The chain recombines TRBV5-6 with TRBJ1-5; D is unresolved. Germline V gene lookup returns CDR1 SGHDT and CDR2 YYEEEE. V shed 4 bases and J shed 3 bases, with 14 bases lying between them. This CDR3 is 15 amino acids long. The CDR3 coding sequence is TGTGCCAGCAGCCCAACGGGTGGGTTCAATCAGCCCCAGCATTTT. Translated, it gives CASSPTGGFNQPQHF.

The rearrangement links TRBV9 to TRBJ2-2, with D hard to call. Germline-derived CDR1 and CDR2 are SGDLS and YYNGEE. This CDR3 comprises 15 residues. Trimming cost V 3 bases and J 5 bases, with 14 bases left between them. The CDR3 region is CASSERLGRTGELFF. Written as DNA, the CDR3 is TGTGCCAGCAGCGAACGACTCGGAAGGACCGGGGAGCTGTTTTTT.

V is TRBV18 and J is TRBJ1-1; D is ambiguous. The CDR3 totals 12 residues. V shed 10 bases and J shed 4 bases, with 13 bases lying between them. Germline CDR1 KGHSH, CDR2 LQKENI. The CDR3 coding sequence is TGTGCCACCTCGCTTACGGGCACTGAAGCTTTCTTT. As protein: CATSLTGTEAFF.

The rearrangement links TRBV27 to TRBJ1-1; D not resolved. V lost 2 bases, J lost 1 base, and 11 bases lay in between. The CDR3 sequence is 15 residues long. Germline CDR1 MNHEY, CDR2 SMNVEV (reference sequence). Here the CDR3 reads CASSLPPVGNTEAFF. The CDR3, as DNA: TGTGCCAGCAGTTTACCACCGGTCGGGAACACTGAAGCTTTCTTT.

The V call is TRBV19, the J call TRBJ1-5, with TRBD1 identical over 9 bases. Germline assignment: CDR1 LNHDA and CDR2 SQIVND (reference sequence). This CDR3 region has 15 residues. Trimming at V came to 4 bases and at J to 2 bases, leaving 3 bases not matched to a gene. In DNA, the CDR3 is TGTGCCAGTAGTACGTGGACAGGGGGCAATCAGCCCCAGCATTTT. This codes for CASSTWTGGNQPQHF.

The CDR3 nucleotides are TGTGCCAGTAGTATACAGGGACAGGGGTTCGGCTACACCTTC. This gives the protein CASSIQGQGFGYTF. The chain recombines TRBV19 with TRBJ1-2, with 10 positions matching TRBD1. J lost 8 bases, V lost 2 bases, and 5 bases had no gene match. The V gene's germline CDR1 is LNHDA and CDR2 SQIVND (reference sequence). CDR3 length: 14 residues.

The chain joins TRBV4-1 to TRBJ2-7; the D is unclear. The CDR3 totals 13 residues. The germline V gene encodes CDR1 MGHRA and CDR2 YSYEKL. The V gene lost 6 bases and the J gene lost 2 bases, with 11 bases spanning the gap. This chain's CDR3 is CASSTDTAYEQYF. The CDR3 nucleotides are TGCGCCAGCAGTACCGACACAGCCTACGAGCAGTACTTC.

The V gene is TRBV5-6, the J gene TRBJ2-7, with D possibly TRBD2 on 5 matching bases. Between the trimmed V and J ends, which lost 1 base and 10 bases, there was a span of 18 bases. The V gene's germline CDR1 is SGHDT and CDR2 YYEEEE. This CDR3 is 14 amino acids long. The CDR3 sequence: CASSLLGAARAQYF. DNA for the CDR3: TGTGCCAGCAGCTTGTTGGGCGCCGCGCGGGCCCAGTACTTC.

The CDR3 bases are TGTGCCAGTAGTATAGCGTTCGGCAGGGCCTACAATGAGCAGTTCTTC. Translation gives CASSIAFGRAYNEQFF. The chain employs TRBV19 and TRBJ2-1; tentatively, D is TRBD1 (5 bases). CDR3 length: 16 residues. Trimming left V 1 base short and J 2 bases short, with 12 bases between. The V gene's germline CDR1 is LNHDA and CDR2 SQIVND (reference sequence).

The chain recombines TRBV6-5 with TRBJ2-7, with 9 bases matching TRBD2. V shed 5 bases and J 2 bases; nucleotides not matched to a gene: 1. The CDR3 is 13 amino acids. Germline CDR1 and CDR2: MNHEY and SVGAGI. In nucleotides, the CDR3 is TGTGCCAGCAGTGCTAGCGGGACCTACGAGCAGTACTTC. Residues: CASSASGTYEQYF.

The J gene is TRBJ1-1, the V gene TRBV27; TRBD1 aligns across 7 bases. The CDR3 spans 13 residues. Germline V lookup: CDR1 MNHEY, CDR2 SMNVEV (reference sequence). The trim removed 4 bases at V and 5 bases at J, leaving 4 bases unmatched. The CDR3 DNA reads TGTGCCAGCAGTTACCACAGGGGAACTGAAGCTTTCTTT. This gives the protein CASSYHRGTEAFF.

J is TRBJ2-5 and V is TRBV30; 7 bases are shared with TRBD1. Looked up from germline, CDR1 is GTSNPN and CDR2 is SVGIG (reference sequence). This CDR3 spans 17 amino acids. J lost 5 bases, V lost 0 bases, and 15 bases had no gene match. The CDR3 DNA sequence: TGTGCCTGGAGTGTACCCCGGGACAGCCGTCCGGGCGAGACCCAGTACTTC. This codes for CAWSVPRDSRPGETQYF. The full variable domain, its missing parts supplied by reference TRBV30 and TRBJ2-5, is SQTIHQWPATLVQPVGSPLSLECTVEGTSNPNLYWYRQAAGRGLQLLFYSVGIGQISSEVPQNLSASRPQDRQFILSSKKLLLSDSGFYLCAWSVPRDSRPGETQYFGPGTRLLVL.

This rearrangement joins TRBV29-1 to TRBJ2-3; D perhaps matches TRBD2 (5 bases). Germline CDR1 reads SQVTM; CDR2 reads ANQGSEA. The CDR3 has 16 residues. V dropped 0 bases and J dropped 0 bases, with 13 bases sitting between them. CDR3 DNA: TGCAGCGTTGAAGATCCCCTAGCAACTAGCACAGATACGCAGTATTTT. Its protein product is CSVEDPLATSTDTQYF.

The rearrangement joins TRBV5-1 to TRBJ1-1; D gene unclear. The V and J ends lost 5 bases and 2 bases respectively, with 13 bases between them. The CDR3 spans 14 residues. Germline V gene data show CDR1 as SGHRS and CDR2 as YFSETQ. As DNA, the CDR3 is TGCGCCAGCAGTAATATACAGAGTAACACTGAAGCTTTCTTT. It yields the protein CASSNIQSNTEAFF. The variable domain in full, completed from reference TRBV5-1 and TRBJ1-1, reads KAGVTQTPRYLIKTRGQQVTLSCSPISGHRSVSWYQQTPGQGLQFLFEYFSETQRNKGNFPGRFSGRQFSNSRSEMNVSTLELGDSALYLCASSNIQSNTEAFFGQGTRLTVV.